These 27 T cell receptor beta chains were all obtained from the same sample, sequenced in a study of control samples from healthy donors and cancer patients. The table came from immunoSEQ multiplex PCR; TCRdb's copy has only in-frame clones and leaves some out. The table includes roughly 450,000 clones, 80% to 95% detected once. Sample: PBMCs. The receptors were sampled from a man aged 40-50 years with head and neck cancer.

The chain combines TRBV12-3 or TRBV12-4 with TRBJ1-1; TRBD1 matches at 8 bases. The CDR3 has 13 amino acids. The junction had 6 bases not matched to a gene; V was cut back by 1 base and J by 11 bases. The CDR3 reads CASSLGQGSEAFF. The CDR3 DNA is TGTGCCAGCAGTTTAGGACAGGGGTCGGAGGCTTTCTTT.

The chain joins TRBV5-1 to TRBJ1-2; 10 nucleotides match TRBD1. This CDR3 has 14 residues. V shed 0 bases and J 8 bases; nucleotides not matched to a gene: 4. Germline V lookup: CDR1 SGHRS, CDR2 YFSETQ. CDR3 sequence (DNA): TGCGCCAGCAGCTTGGCGGGACAGGGGACCGGCTACACCTTC. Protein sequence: CASSLAGQGTGYTF.

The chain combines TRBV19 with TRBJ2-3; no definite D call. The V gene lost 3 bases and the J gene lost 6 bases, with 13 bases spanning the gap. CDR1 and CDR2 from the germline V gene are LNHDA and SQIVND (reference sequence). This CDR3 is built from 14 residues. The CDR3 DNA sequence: TGTGCCAGTAGTATTGGGCCGCATTCCGATACGCAGTATTTT. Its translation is CASSIGPHSDTQYF.

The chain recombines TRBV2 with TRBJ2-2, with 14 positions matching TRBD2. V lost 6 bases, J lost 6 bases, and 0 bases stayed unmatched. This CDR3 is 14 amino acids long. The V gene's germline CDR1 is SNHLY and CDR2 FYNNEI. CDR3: CASRGLAGAGELFF. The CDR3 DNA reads TGTGCCAGCAGGGGACTAGCGGGGGCCGGGGAGCTGTTTTTT.

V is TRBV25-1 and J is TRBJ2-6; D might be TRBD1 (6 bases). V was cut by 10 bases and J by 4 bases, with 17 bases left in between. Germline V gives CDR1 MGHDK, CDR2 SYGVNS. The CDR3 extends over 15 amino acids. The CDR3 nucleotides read TGTGCCACCCTCCATACAGGGCCCGGGGCCAACGTCCTGACTTTC. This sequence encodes CATLHTGPGANVLTF.

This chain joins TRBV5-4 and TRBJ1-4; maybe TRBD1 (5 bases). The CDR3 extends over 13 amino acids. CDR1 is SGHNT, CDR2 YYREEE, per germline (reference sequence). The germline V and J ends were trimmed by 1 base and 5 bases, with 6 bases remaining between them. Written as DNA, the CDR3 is TGTGCCAGCAGCTTGCGGGACAATGAAAAACTGTTTTTT. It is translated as CASSLRDNEKLFF.

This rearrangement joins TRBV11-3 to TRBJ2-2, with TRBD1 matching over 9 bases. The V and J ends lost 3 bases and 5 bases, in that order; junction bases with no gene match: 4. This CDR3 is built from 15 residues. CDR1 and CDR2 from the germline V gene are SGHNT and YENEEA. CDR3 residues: CASSLTGGRTGELFF. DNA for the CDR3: TGTGCCAGCAGCTTGACAGGGGGAAGGACCGGGGAGCTGTTTTTT. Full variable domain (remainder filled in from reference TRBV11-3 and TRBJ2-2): EAGVVQSPRYKIIEKKQPVAFWCNPISGHNTLYWYLQNLGQGPELLIRYENEEAVDDSQLPKDRFSAERLKGVDSTLKIQPAELGDSAVYLCASSLTGGRTGELFFGEGSRLTVL.

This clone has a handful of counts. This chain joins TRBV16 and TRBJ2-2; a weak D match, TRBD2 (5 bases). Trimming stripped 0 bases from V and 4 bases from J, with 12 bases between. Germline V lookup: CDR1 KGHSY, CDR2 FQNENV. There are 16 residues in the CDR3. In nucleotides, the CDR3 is TGTGCCAGCAGCCAATCGAGCACCCGGGGCACCGGGGAGCTGTTTTTT. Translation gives CASSQSSTRGTGELFF.

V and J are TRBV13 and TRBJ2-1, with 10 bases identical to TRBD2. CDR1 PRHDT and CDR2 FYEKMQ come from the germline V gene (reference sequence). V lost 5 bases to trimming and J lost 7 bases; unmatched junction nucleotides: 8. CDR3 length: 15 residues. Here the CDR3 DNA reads TGTGCCAGCAGCCCCCCCAGCGGGGGGGCTAATGAGCAGTTCTTC. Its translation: CASSPPSGGANEQFF.

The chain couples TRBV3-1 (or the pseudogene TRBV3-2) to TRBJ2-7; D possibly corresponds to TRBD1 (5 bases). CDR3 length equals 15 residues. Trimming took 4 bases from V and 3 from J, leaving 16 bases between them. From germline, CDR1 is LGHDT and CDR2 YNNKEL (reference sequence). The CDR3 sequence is CASSLARGNYYEQYF. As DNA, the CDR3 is TGTGCCAGCAGCCTCGCAAGGGGTAACTACTACGAGCAGTACTTC.

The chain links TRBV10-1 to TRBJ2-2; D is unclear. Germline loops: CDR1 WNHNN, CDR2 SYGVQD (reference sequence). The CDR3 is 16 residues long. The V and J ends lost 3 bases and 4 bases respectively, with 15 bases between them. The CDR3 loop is CASSDSQVGGTGELFF. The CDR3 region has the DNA TGCGCCAGCAGTGATTCCCAGGTTGGCGGCACCGGGGAGCTGTTTTTT.

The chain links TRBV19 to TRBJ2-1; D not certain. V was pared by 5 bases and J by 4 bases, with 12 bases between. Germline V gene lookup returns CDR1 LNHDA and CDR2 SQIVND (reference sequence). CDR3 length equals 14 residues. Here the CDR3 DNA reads TGTGCCAGTAGTCGACAAGCCGTTTACAATGAGCAGTTCTTC. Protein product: CASSRQAVYNEQFF.

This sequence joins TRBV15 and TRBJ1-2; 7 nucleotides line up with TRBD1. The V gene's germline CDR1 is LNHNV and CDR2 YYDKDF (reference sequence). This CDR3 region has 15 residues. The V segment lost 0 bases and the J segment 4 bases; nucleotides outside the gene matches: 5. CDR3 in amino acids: CATSRDRGTAYGYTF. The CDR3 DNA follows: TGTGCCACCAGCAGAGATCGAGGGACAGCCTATGGCTACACCTTC.

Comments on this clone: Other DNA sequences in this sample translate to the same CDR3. The CDR3 spells CASSTGGTEAFF. In nucleotides, the CDR3 is TGTGCCAGCAGCACAGGGGGGACTGAAGCTTTCTTT. The chain links TRBV7-3 to TRBJ1-1; 8 bases fit TRBD1. Trimming cost V 5 bases and J 5 bases; bases outside gene matches: 1. The CDR3 runs to 12 residues. Germline V CDR1 and CDR2: SGHTA, FQGTGA.

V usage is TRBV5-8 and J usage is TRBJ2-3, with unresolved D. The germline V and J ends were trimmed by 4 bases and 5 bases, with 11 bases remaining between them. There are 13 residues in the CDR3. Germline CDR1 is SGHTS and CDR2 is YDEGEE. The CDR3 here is CASSPYSQDTQYF. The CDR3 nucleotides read TGTGCCAGCAGCCCTTACTCGCAAGATACGCAGTATTTT.

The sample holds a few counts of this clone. Here the CDR3 DNA reads TGCAGTGCTATGGGGAATGAGCAGTTCTTC. Protein sequence: CSAMGNEQFF. The chain is built from TRBV20-1 and TRBJ2-1; unclear D gene. This CDR3 is built from 10 residues. Germline CDR1 reads DFQATT; CDR2 reads SNEGSKA (reference sequence). V lost 4 bases, J lost 7 bases, and 5 bases lay in between.

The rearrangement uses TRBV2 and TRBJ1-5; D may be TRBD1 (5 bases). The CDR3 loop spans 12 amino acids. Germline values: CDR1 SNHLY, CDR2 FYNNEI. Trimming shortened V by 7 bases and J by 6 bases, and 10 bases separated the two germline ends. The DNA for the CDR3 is TGTGCCAGCACGAGAGGGGCTCAGCCCCAGCATTTT. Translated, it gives CASTRGAQPQHF.

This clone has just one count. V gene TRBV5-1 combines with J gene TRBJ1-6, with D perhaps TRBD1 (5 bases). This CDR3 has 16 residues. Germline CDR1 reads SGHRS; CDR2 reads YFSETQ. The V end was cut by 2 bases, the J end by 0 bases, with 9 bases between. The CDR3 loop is CASSFDSYSYNSPLHF. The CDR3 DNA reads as TGCGCCAGCAGCTTCGACAGTTACTCCTATAATTCACCCCTCCACTTT.

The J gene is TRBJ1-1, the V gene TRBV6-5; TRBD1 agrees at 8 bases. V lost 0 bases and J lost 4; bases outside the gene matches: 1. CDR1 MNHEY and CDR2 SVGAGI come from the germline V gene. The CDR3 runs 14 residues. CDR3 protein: CASSYSQGATEAFF. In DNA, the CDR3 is TGTGCCAGCAGTTACTCGCAGGGGGCCACTGAAGCTTTCTTT.

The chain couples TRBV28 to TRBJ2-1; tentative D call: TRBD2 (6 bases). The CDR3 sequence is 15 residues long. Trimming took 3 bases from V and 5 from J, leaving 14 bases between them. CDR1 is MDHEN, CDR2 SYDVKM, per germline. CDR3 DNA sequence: TGTGCCAGCAGTTTCCCGACTAGAATGGACAATGAGCAGTTCTTC. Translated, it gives CASSFPTRMDNEQFF.

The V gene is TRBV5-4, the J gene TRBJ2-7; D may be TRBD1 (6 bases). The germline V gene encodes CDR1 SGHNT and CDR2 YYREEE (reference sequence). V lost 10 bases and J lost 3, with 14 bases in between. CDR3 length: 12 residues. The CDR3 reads CAGGQPNYEQYF. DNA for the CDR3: TGTGCCGGAGGACAGCCTAACTACGAGCAGTACTTC.

The CDR3 loop reads CASSRDRDSPLHF. CDR3 sequence (DNA): TGTGCCAGCTCACGTGACAGGGATTCACCCCTCCACTTT. The chain couples TRBV18 to TRBJ1-6; the match to TRBD1 covers 7 bases. Per the germline V gene, CDR1 is KGHSH and CDR2 is LQKENI. V shed 4 bases and J 8 bases; nucleotides not matched to a gene: 2. The CDR3 length is 13 residues. The variable domain in full, with the rest retrieved from reference TRBV18 and TRBJ1-6, is NAGVMQNPRHLVRRRGQEARLRCSPMKGHSHVYWYRQLPEEGLKFMVYLQKENIIDESGMPKERFSAEFPKEGPSILRIQQVVRGDSAAYFCASSRDRDSPLHFGNGTRLTVT.

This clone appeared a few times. CDR3 sequence (DNA): TGTGCCAGCAGCACCCCGGCGAGTCCGAAAGATACGCAGTATTTT. Translation gives CASSTPASPKDTQYF. V usage is TRBV5-4 and J usage is TRBJ2-3; D uncertain. This CDR3 region has 15 residues. The germline gives CDR1 SGHNT, CDR2 YYREEE (reference sequence). The V end lost 4 bases, the J end lost 5 bases, and 17 bases lay between the germline ends.

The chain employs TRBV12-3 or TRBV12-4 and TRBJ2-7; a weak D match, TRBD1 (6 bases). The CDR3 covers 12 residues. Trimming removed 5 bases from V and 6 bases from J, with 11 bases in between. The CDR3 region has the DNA TGTGCCAGCAGTACCACAGGGACCGAGCAGTACTTC. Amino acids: CASSTTGTEQYF.

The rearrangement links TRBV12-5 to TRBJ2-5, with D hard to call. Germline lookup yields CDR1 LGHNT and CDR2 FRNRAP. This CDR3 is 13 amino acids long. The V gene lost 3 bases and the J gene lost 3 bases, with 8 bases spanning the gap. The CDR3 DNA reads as TGTGCTAGTGGTTTAGGAATAAAAGAGACCCAGTACTTC. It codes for CASGLGIKETQYF.

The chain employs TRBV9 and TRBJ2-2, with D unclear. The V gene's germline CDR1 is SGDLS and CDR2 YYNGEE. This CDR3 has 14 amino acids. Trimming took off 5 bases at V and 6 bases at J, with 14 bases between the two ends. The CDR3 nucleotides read TGTGCCAGCAGTTTTAGACGTGGATCCGGGGAGCTGTTTTTT. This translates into CASSFRRGSGELFF.

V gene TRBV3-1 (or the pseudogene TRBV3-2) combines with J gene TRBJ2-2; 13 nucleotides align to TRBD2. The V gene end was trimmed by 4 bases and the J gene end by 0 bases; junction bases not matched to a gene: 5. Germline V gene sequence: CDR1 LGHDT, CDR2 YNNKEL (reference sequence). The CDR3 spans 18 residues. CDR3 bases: TGTGCCAGCAGCCTACGGACTAGCGGGGGAACGAACACCGGGGAGCTGTTTTTT. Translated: CASSLRTSGGTNTGELFF.